This T cell receptor (beta chain) was recovered during a study of shared clonotypes between healthy human individuals. TCRdb keeps only in-frame clones here, not all; method: immunoSEQ multiplex PCR. Of more than 400,000 clones listed, less than 96% are singletons. V lost 2 bases, J lost 2 bases, and 3 bases lay in between. Germline loops: CDR1 SGDLS, CDR2 YYNGEE. The CDR3 is 12 amino acids. V usage is TRBV9 and J usage is TRBJ2-3; no clear D gene. The sample comprised naive CD4+ T cells sorted from blood. The subset was: CD45RA+ positively selected. The receptor was derived from a woman aged 25 to 45 in good health. The CDR3 sequence: CASSVDTDTQYF. Written as DNA, the CDR3 is TGTGCCAGCAGCGTCGACACAGATACGCAGTATTTT.